These 5 T cell receptor beta chains were all obtained from the same sample, sequenced in a study of T cell clones after liver transplantation. Sequenced by immunoSEQ multiplex PCR; TCRdb stores in-frame clones only, minus some. The table records about 85,000 clones, 80% to 85% of them present only once. Sample: CD4+ T cells from blood, taken 45 to 47 months after liver transplant. Receptors originate from a human patient who received a liver transplant. These T cells may partly come from the graft donor.

This clone has only one observation. The genes are TRBV5-1 and TRBJ2-7; no clear D gene. The V end lost 0 bases, the J end lost 7 bases, and 11 bases lay between the germline ends. This CDR3 is 13 amino acids long. Germline values: CDR1 SGHRS, CDR2 YFSETQ. The CDR3 region has the DNA TGCGCCAGCAGCTTGGGAATATCCTCAGAGCAGTACTTC. Translated: CASSLGISSEQYF.

The CDR3 protein is CASSNTDTQYF. In nucleotides, the CDR3 is TGTGCCAGTAGCAACACAGATACGCAGTATTTT. The chain links TRBV19 to TRBJ2-3; D not certain. With 6 bases removed from V and 2 bases from J, the gap between germline ends came to 3 bases. The CDR3 runs to 11 residues. Germline CDR1 is LNHDA and CDR2 is SQIVND (reference sequence).

This clone was counted only a few times. V usage is TRBV6-1 and J usage is TRBJ2-3; no reliable D call. Trimming stripped 7 bases from V and 3 bases from J, with 14 bases between. The CDR3 is made up of 14 amino acids. Germline values: CDR1 MNHNS, CDR2 SASEGT. The DNA for the CDR3 is TGTGCCAGCAACTTTAACCCGCCGACAGATACGCAGTATTTT. This encodes CASNFNPPTDTQYF.

V gene TRBV6-1 combines with J gene TRBJ2-6; 8 nucleotides match TRBD1. Germline V CDR1 and CDR2: MNHNS, SASEGT. CDR3 length equals 17 residues. V trimming: 4 bases; J trimming: 2 bases; junction bases outside the gene matches: 7. In nucleotides, the CDR3 is TGTGCCAGCAGTGCCCGGACAGGGTCGGCTGGGGCCAACGTCCTGACTTTC. It yields the protein CASSARTGSAGANVLTF.

This chain joins TRBV7-9 and TRBJ2-7; D possibly corresponds to TRBD2 (6 bases). There are 13 residues in the CDR3. V was cut by 3 bases and J by 3 bases, with 9 bases left in between. Germline-derived CDR1 and CDR2 are SEHNR and FQNEAQ (reference sequence). The chain's CDR3 is CASSLGGGYEQYF. Here the CDR3 DNA reads TGTGCCAGCAGCTTGGGGGGAGGCTACGAGCAGTACTTC.